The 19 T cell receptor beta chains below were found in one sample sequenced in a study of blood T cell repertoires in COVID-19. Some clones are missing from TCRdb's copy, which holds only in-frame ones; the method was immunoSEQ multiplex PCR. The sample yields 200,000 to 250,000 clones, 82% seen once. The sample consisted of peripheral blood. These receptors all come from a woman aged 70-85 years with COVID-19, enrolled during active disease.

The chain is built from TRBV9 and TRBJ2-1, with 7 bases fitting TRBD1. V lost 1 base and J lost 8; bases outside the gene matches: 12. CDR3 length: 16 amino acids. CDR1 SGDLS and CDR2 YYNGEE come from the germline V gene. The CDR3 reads CASSVLTGLVGHEQFF. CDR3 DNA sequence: TGTGCCAGCAGCGTACTGACAGGGCTTGTGGGCCATGAGCAGTTCTTC.

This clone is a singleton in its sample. The CDR3 sequence: CASSGQKYTDTQYF. The CDR3 region has the DNA TGTGCCAGCAGCGGACAGAAGTACACAGATACGCAGTATTTT. This rearrangement joins TRBV6-5 to TRBJ2-3, with D perhaps TRBD1 (6 bases). Germline CDR1 and CDR2: MNHEY and SVGAGI. The length of the CDR3 is 14 residues. Trimming pared 6 bases from V and 2 bases from J, leaving 12 bases between.

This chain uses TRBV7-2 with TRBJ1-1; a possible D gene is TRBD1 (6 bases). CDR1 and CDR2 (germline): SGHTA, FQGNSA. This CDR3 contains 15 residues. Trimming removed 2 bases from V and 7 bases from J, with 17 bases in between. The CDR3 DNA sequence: TGTGCCAGCAGCTTATTTACAGGGAACGGTGTTGAAGCTTTCTTT. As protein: CASSLFTGNGVEAFF. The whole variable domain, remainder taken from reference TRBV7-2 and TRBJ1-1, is GAGVSQSPSNKVTEKGKDVELRCDPISGHTALYWYRQSLGQGLEFLIYFQGNSAPDKSGLPSDRFSAERTGGSVSTLTIQRTQQEDSAVYLCASSLFTGNGVEAFFGQGTRLTVV.

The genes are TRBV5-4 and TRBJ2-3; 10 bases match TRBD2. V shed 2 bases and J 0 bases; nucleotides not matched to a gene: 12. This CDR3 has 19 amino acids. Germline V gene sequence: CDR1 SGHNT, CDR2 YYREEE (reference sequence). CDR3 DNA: TGTGCCAGCAGCTTCCCCGGGACTAGCGAAGGAGCTAGCACAGATACGCAGTATTTT. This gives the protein CASSFPGTSEGASTDTQYF.

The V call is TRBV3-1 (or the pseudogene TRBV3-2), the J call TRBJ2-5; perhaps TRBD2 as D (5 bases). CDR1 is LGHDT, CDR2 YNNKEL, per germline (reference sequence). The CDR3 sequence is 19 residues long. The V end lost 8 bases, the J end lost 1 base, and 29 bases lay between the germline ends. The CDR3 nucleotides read TGTGCCAGCGGTGGAATTGGAGTGACTATCGTACGTTTCCAAGAGACCCAGTACTTC. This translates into CASGGIGVTIVRFQETQYF.

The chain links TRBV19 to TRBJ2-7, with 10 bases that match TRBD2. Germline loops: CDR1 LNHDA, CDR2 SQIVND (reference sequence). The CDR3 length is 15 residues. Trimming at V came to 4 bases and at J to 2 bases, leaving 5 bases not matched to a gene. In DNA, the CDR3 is TGTGCCAGTAGTACCGCTAGCGGGAGCCCCTACGAGCAGTACTTC. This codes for CASSTASGSPYEQYF. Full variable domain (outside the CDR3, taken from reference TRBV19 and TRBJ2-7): DGGITQSPKYLFRKEGQNVTLSCEQNLNHDAMYWYRQDPGQGLRLIYYSQIVNDFQKGDIAEGYSVSREKKESFPLTVTSAQKNPTAFYLCASSTASGSPYEQYFGPGTRLTVT.

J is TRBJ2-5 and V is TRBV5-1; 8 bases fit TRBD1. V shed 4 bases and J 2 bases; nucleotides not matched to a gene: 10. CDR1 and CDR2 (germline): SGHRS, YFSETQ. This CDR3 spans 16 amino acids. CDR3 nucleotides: TGCGCCAGCAGCCGAGCCGGACAGGGACATCAAGAGACCCAGTACTTC. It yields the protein CASSRAGQGHQETQYF. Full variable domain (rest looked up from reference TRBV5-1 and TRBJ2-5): KAGVTQTPRYLIKTRGQQVTLSCSPISGHRSVSWYQQTPGQGLQFLFEYFSETQRNKGNFPGRFSGRQFSNSRSEMNVSTLELGDSALYLCASSRAGQGHQETQYFGPGTRLLVL.

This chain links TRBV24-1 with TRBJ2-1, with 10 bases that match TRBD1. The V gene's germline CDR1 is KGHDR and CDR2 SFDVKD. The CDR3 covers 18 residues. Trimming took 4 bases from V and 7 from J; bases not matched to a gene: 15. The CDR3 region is CATSEVRGGRQGANEQFF. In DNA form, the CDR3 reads TGTGCCACCAGTGAAGTCCGGGGGGGCAGACAGGGGGCTAATGAGCAGTTCTTC.

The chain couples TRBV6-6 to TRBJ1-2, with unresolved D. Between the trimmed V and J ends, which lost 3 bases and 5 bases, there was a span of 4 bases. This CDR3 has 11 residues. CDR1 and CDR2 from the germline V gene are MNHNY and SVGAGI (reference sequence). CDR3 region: CASSYSYGYTF. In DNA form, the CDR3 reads TGTGCCAGCAGTTATAGTTATGGCTACACCTTC.

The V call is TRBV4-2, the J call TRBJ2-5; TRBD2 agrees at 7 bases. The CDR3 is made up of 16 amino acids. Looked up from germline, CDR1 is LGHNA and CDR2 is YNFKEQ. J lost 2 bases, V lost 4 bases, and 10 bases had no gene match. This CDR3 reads CASSPSPSGPQETQYF. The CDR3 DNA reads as TGTGCCAGCAGCCCATCCCCTAGCGGCCCACAAGAGACCCAGTACTTC.

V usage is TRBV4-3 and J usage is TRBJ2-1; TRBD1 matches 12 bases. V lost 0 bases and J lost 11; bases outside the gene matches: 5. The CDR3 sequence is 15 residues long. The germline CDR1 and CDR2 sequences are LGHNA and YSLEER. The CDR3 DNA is TGCGCCAGCAGCCAAGATGTAGGGACAGGGGGCAAGCAGTTCTTC. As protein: CASSQDVGTGGKQFF.

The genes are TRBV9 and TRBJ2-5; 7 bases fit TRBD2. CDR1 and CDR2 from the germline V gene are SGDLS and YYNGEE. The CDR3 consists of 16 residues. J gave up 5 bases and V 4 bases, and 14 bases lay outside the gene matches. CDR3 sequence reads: CASSSDLAERWETQYF. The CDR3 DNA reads TGTGCCAGCAGCTCAGACCTAGCGGAAAGGTGGGAGACCCAGTACTTC. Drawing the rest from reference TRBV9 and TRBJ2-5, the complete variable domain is DSGVTQTPKHLITATGQRVTLRCSPRSGDLSVYWYQQSLDQGLQFLIQYYNGEERAKGNILERFSAQQFPDLHSELNLSSLELGDSALYFCASSSDLAERWETQYFGPGTRLLVL.

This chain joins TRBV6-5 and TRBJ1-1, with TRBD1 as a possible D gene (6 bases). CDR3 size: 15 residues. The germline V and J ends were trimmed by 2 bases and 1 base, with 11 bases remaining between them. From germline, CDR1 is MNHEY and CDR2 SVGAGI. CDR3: CASSYQPTGNTEAFF. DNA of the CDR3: TGTGCCAGCAGTTACCAACCGACAGGGAACACTGAAGCTTTCTTT.

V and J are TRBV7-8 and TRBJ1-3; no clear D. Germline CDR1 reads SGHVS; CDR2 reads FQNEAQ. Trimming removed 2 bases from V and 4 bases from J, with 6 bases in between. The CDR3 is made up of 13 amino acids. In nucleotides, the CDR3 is TGTGCCAGCAGCTTATCGTTGGGAAACACCATATATTTT. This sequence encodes CASSLSLGNTIYF.

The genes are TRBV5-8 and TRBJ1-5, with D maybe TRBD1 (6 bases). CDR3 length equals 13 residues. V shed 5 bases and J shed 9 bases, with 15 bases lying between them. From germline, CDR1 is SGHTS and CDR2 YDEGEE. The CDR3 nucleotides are TGTGCCAGCAGAGTCAGGGGAGTGGGGCCCCAGCATTTT. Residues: CASRVRGVGPQHF. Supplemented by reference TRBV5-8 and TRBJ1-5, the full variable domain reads EAGVTQSPTHLIKTRGQQATLRCSPISGHTSVYWYQQALGLGLQFLLWYDEGEERNRGNFPPRFSGRQFPNYSSELNVNALELEDSALYLCASRVRGVGPQHFGDGTRLSIL.

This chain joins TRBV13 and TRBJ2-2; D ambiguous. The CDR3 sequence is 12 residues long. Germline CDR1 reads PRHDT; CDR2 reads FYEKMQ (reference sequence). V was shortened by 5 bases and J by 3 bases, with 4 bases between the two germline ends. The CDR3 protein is CASSLDTGELFF. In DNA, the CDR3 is TGTGCCAGCAGCCTCGACACCGGGGAGCTGTTTTTT.

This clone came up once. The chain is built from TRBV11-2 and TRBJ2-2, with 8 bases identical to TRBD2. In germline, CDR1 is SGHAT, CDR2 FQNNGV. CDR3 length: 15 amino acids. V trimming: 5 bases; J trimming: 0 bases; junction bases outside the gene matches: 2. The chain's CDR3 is CASSRTSSNTGELFF. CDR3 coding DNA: TGTGCCAGCAGCAGGACTAGCTCGAACACCGGGGAGCTGTTTTTT.

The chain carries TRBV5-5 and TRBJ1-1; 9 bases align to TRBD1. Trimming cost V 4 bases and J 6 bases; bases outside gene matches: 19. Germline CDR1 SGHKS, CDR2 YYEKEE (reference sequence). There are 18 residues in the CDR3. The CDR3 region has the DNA TGTGCCAGCAGCCCCGGCCCCGGACAGGGGATAAGGGTATCTGAAGCTTTCTTT. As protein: CASSPGPGQGIRVSEAFF.

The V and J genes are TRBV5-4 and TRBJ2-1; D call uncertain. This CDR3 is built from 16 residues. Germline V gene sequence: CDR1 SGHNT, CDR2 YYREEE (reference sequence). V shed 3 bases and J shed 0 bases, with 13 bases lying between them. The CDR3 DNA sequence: TGTGCCAGCAGCTCCCCCAACATTATCTCCTACAATGAGCAGTTCTTC. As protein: CASSSPNIISYNEQFF.